Below are 10 T cell receptor beta chains sequenced from a single sample in a study of early T cells in non-severe SARS-CoV-2 infection. TCRdb re-derived calls from the 5' RACE reads in MiXCR, one entry per CDR3 protein. The repertoire consists of under 100,000 distinct CDR3 sequences, with about 10% occurring once and the leading ten covering around 5%. Sequencing used whole blood. These receptors came from an adult who was a healthcare worker with PCR-confirmed SARS-CoV-2 infection or an uninfected control (not recorded which).

This clonotype was seen a few times. The chain uses TRBV28 and TRBJ2-4, with 8 bases that match TRBD1. Germline V gene sequence: CDR1 MDHEN, CDR2 SYDVKM. The CDR3 spans 15 residues. V lost 8 bases and J lost 12; bases outside the gene matches: 18. The CDR3 region has the DNA TGTGCCAGCGCGGCGCTGGACAGGGCCCTTCGATCTCAGTACTTC. Translation: CASAALDRALRSQYF.

This clonotype has just a few counts. The rearrangement uses TRBV7-3 and TRBJ1-2; no clear D gene. The CDR3 has 17 amino acids. V was shortened by 4 bases and J by 5 bases, with 23 bases between the two germline ends. Germline loops: CDR1 SGHTA, CDR2 FQGTGA. The CDR3 region is CASSSTEDAISRYGYTF. CDR3 bases: TGTGCCAGCAGCTCAACGGAAGACGCTATTAGTCGGTATGGCTACACCTTC.

In this sample, this clonotype turned up many times. The rearrangement links TRBV20-1 to TRBJ1-6, with D tentatively TRBD1 (6 bases). Germline CDR1 is DFQATT and CDR2 is SNEGSKA (reference sequence). CDR3 size: 15 residues. The V gene lost 3 bases and the J gene lost 3 bases, with 12 bases spanning the gap. CDR3 coding DNA: TGCAGTGCTAGTGAAGGGGGGTTCTATAATTCACCCCTCCACTTT. Its protein is CSASEGGFYNSPLHF.

There are many counts of this clonotype. The V call is TRBV5-1, the J call TRBJ2-5; no definite D call. CDR1 is SGHRS, CDR2 YFSETQ, per germline. This CDR3 has 15 amino acids. The V and J ends lost 0 bases and 7 bases respectively, with 16 bases between them. The CDR3 reads CASSLETFSGRTQYF. The CDR3 DNA follows: TGCGCCAGCAGCTTGGAGACTTTCAGTGGTCGGACCCAGTACTTC.

The chain employs TRBV5-6 and TRBJ2-7; 10 bases fit TRBD1. Germline CDR1 and CDR2: SGHDT and YYEEEE. The junction had 5 bases not matched to a gene; V was cut back by 1 base and J by 1 base. CDR3 size: 16 residues. The DNA for the CDR3 is TGTGCCAGCAGCTTGCTTCTGGACAGGGGGTCCTACGAGCAGTACTTC. Translation: CASSLLLDRGSYEQYF.

V gene TRBV7-9 combines with J gene TRBJ1-2, with D perhaps TRBD1 (5 bases). The CDR3 length is 13 residues. The germline gives CDR1 SEHNR, CDR2 FQNEAQ (reference sequence). The V and J ends lost 3 bases and 4 bases respectively, with 9 bases between them. The CDR3, as DNA: TGTGCCAGCAGCTTTGGGACCGTCTATGGCTACACCTTC. Protein product: CASSFGTVYGYTF.

This clonotype was observed a few times. The rearrangement joins TRBV28 to TRBJ1-6; no clear D gene. V was clipped by 6 bases and J by 11 bases, with 14 bases between them. The V gene's germline CDR1 is MDHEN and CDR2 SYDVKM. This CDR3 is built from 13 residues. For the CDR3, the DNA is TGTGCCAGCAGCCCTAGGCACGAGGCACCCCTCCACTTT. Translation: CASSPRHEAPLHF.

This clonotype was picked up a small number of times. The chain combines TRBV7-9 with TRBJ1-2, with D tentatively TRBD1 (5 bases). The CDR3 spans 16 residues. With 2 bases removed from V and 4 bases from J, the gap between germline ends came to 17 bases. Germline lookup yields CDR1 SEHNR and CDR2 FQNEAQ (reference sequence). The CDR3, as DNA: TGTGCCAGCAGCTTACCCCAGGGAGAAGGACGCTATGGCTACACCTTC. This codes for CASSLPQGEGRYGYTF.

The chain carries TRBV6-1 and TRBJ2-7; TRBD1 might be the D (6 bases). There are 13 residues in the CDR3. The ends were cut back, 4 bases at V and 7 bases at J, with 14 bases in the middle. Germline lookup yields CDR1 MNHNS and CDR2 SASEGT. The CDR3: CASSGNRDREQYF. DNA of the CDR3: TGTGCCAGCAGTGGTAACAGGGATCGAGAGCAGTACTTC.

Ten or more counts support this clonotype. The chain uses TRBV12-3 or TRBV12-4 and TRBJ1-1, with TRBD1 matching 7 bases. The trim removed 6 bases at V and 6 bases at J, leaving 13 bases unmatched. This CDR3 contains 15 residues. In DNA, the CDR3 is TGTGCCAGCAGCTCCGGGGCAGGGGGGGCCGCTGAAGCTTTCTTT. It encodes CASSSGAGGAAEAFF.